This T cell receptor (beta chain) was found in a study of tissue T cells after allogeneic stem cell transplantation. This CDR3 comprises 14 residues. Germline CDR1 SGHVS, CDR2 FNYEAQ. V was shortened by 5 bases and J by 3 bases, with 10 bases between the two germline ends. Only a few counts were recorded for this clone. Some clones are missing from TCRdb's copy, which holds only in-frame ones; the method was immunoSEQ multiplex PCR. The table lists roughly 25,000 clones, 70% to 75% of them singletons. This specimen consisted of tissue from the ileum, obtained at autopsy. The source of this sequence is a female donor over 55 with lung cancer. The genes are TRBV7-6 and TRBJ2-2, with a tentative D call TRBD1 (5 bases). DNA for the CDR3: TGTGCCAGCAGCGTAGACAGATACACCGGGGAGCTGTTTTTT. This codes for CASSVDRYTGELFF.